These 28 T cell receptor beta chains share one sample of origin, sequenced in a study of T cells in women clearing cervical HPV infection. Here immunoSEQ multiplex PCR was the method, and the copy in TCRdb shows in-frame clones only, minus some. This sample's table reports some 39,000 clones. The sample was blood buffy coat. The receptors derive from a woman aged 18-70 years with a cervical HPV16 infection that either progressed to CIN3+ or cleared (not recorded which).

Worth noting for this clone: With the read ending 3 residues before the CDR3 end, the germline J gene is used to fill in that end. The V call is TRBV5-1, the J call TRBJ1-1; D unclear. Germline CDR1 SGHRS, CDR2 YFSETQ. The CDR3 is 18 residues long. Trimming took 1 base from V and 0 from J, leaving 19 bases between them. CDR3 residues: CASSLPDTETNMNTEAFF. Incomplete CDR3 DNA: TGCGCCAGCAGCTTGCCCGATACAGAAACGAACATGAACACTGAA.

Concerning this clone: The DNA ends 3 residues before the CDR3 does, and the rest of the CDR3 is filled in from the germline J gene. J is TRBJ1-2 and V is TRBV20-1; possibly TRBD1 for D (5 bases). Per the germline V gene, CDR1 is DFQATT and CDR2 is SNEGSKA (reference sequence). CDR3 size: 13 residues. CDR3 sequence: CSARDRQGLGYTF. The CDR3 bases that were read are TGCAGTGCTAGAGATCGTCAGGGTCTCGGC.

Worth noting for this clone: The CDR3 end lies 3 residues beyond the end of the read and is filled in from the germline J gene. The chain carries TRBV2 and TRBJ1-6; TRBD1 matches at 7 bases. V gave up 10 bases and J gave up 7 bases; unmatched junction bases: 7. The germline V gene encodes CDR1 SNHLY and CDR2 FYNNEI. This CDR3 spans 13 amino acids. The CDR3 reads CATQDRSNSPLHF. CDR3 bases read: TGTGCCACCCAGGACAGGTCGAATTCACCC. The entire variable domain, with the rest obtained from reference TRBV2 and TRBJ1-6, is as follows: EPEVTQTPSHQVTQMGQEVILRCVPISNHLYFYWYRQILGQKVEFLVSFYNNEISEKSEIFDDQFSVERPDGSNFTLKIRSTKLEDSAMYFCATQDRSNSPLHFGNGTRLTVT.

Points on this clone: The read ends 3 residues before the CDR3 terminus; that terminus is restored from the germline J gene. Other DNA variants within this sample encode the same CDR3. The chain uses TRBV11-2 and TRBJ2-3; D is ambiguous. The CDR3 is 15 amino acids. V was shortened by 1 base and J by 0 bases, with 8 bases between the two germline ends. Germline assignment: CDR1 SGHAT and CDR2 FQNNGV. Partial CDR3 DNA: TGTGCCAGCAGCTTAGGTGACTTTAGCACAGATACG. Protein sequence: CASSLGDFSTDT. In full, the CDR3 is CASSLGDFSTDTQYF. Full variable domain (outside the CDR3, taken from reference TRBV11-2 and TRBJ2-3): EAGVAQSPRYKIIEKRQSVAFWCNPISGHATLYWYQQILGQGPKLLIQFQNNGVVDDSQLPKDRFSAERLKGVDSTLKIQPAKLEDSAVYLCASSLGDFSTDTQYFGPGTRLTVL.

In the case of this clone: The read finishes 3 residues shy of the CDR3 end, and the germline J gene is used to complete it. V usage is TRBV2 and J usage is TRBJ1-1; 7 bases align to TRBD1. Germline CDR1 reads SNHLY; CDR2 reads FYNNEI. The CDR3 has 15 residues. Trimming at V came to 5 bases and at J to 4 bases, leaving 10 bases not matched to a gene. Here the CDR3 reads CASSYGTAQGTEAFF. Partial CDR3 DNA: TGTGCCAGCAGTTACGGGACAGCGCAGGGCACTGAA.

Turning to this clone: The CDR3 is cut off 3 residues early in the read; its end comes from the germline J gene. The V call is TRBV7-8, the J call TRBJ2-7, with 9 positions matching TRBD1. The CDR3 sequence is 15 residues long. The V and J ends lost 1 base and 2 bases, in that order; junction bases with no gene match: 3. Per the germline V gene, CDR1 is SGHVS and CDR2 is FQNEAQ. The part of the CDR3 DNA that was read is TGTGCCAGCAGCTTAGGGTGGGACAGGGCCTACGAG. This translates into CASSLGWDRAYE. The CDR3 reads in full as CASSLGWDRAYEQYF.

With respect to this clone: The read ends 3 residues before the CDR3 terminus; that terminus is restored from the germline J gene. J is TRBJ2-1 and V is TRBV5-4; 8 nucleotides line up with TRBD2. The germline CDR1 and CDR2 sequences are SGHNT and YYREEE (reference sequence). V lost 4 bases, J lost 6 bases, and 9 bases stayed unmatched. The length of the CDR3 is 15 residues. CDR3 residues: CASSRSGTSFNEQFF. The part of the CDR3 DNA that was read is TGTGCCAGCAGCAGATCCGGGACTAGTTTCAATGAG.

In the case of this clone: The read stops 3 residues short of the end of the CDR3; the missing end is completed from the germline J gene. The chain couples TRBV20-1 to TRBJ2-3, with 8 bases identical to TRBD2. The germline V gene encodes CDR1 DFQATT and CDR2 SNEGSKA (reference sequence). The length of the CDR3 is 13 residues. Here the CDR3 reads CSASRGGGETQYF. CDR3 DNA (partial): TGCAGTGCTAGCCGGGGGGGTGGAGAGACG.

The covered CDR3 bases are TGTGCCAGTAGTATACAGGGGGCATCTGGAAACACC. This encodes CASSIQGASGNT. The full CDR3 is CASSIQGASGNTIYF. The chain recombines TRBV19 with TRBJ1-3, with 8 bases matching TRBD1. The read halts 3 residues ahead of the CDR3 end, with the missing end drawn from the germline J gene. The V gene's germline CDR1 is LNHDA and CDR2 SQIVND (reference sequence). Unmatched junction bases numbered 1, after V lost 2 bases and J lost 1 base. The CDR3 is 15 amino acids.

Of note for this clone: The missing CDR3 end, 3 residues past where the read stops, is filled in from the germline J gene. This chain connects TRBV7-2 to TRBJ1-6, with D maybe TRBD1 (5 bases). The CDR3 is 15 residues long. V was shortened by 5 bases and J by 9 bases, with 17 bases between the two germline ends. CDR1 and CDR2 from the germline V gene are SGHTA and FQGNSA. The CDR3 sequence: CASSPSGAGSSPLHF. CDR3 bases read: TGTGCCAGCAGCCCATCTGGAGCAGGGAGTTCACCC.

Note on this clone: The read is 3 residues too short to cover the CDR3 end, so that end is filled in from the germline J gene. The rearrangement uses TRBV29-1 and TRBJ2-2; 12 bases fit TRBD1. The CDR3 runs to 15 residues. Germline CDR1 and CDR2: SQVTM and ANQGSEA. The CDR3 bases that were read are TGCAGCGCCGGGACAGGGGGCGTTGGGGCCAACGTG. It codes for CSAGTGGVGANV. The whole CDR3 region reads CSAGTGGVGANVLFF.

Concerning this clone itself: One end of the junction is discordant with germline, which a read error may explain. The read is 3 residues too short to cover the CDR3 end, so that end is filled in from the germline J gene. This same CDR3 is encoded by further DNA sequences in the sample. The chain combines TRBV19 with TRBJ1-3; D is undetermined. The germline V gene has CDR1 LNHDA and CDR2 SQIVND (reference sequence). The CDR3 runs 15 residues. The DNA read from the CDR3 is TGTGCCAGTAACGGCAGGCAAACCTCTGGAAACACA. Its protein is CASNGRQTSGNT. The whole CDR3 region reads CASNGRQTSGNTIYF.

On this clone itself: The CDR3 is cut off 3 residues early in the read; its end comes from the germline J gene. Within the sample, other DNA sequences also encode this same CDR3. This sequence joins TRBV18 and TRBJ2-1; D not certain. Germline V gives CDR1 KGHSH, CDR2 LQKENI. V dropped 3 bases and J dropped 3 bases, with 6 bases sitting between them. This CDR3 contains 13 residues. This CDR3 is CASSPGGYNEQFF. CDR3 DNA (partial): TGTGCCAGCTCACCCGGCGGCTACAATGAG.

CDR3 sequence: CASRLAVNGTGAREQFF. The CDR3 bases that were read are TGTGCAAGTCGCTTAGCGGTTAATGGGACAGGGGCTCGTGAG. The chain employs TRBV7-2 and TRBJ2-1; 10 bases are a match to TRBD1. The read terminates 3 residues before the CDR3 end, so the remaining end is supplied by the germline J gene. The germline CDR1 and CDR2 sequences are SGHTA and FQGNSA. This CDR3 comprises 17 residues.

The CDR3 bases that were read are TGTGCCATCAGACCGGGACTAGCGGGGGGGGCGAACACCGGGGAG. Protein sequence: CAIRPGLAGGANTGE. The whole CDR3 reads CAIRPGLAGGANTGELFF. The chain employs TRBV10-3 and TRBJ2-2; 16 nucleotides line up with TRBD2. From the germline J gene comes the end of the CDR3, since the read stops 3 residues before it. The length of the CDR3 is 18 residues. V gave up 6 bases and J gave up 0 bases; unmatched junction bases: 4. In germline, CDR1 is ENHRY, CDR2 SYGVKD.

As for this clone: The read falls 3 residues short of the CDR3 end, and the missing part is taken from the germline J gene. The V gene is TRBV5-4, the J gene TRBJ2-7; D may be TRBD1 (5 bases). The CDR3 loop spans 15 amino acids. CDR1 and CDR2 from the germline V gene are SGHNT and YYREEE (reference sequence). Between the trimmed V and J ends, which lost 0 bases and 3 bases, there was a span of 13 bases. The CDR3 DNA, read in part, is TGTGCCAGCAGCTTGGAGGGCGACAGCCTCTACGAG. Its protein product is CASSLEGDSLYE. The CDR3 in full is CASSLEGDSLYEQYF.

In the case of this clone: The read comes to an end 3 residues before the CDR3 does, leaving the germline J gene to fill in the end. The chain links TRBV7-2 to TRBJ2-2; 7 bases align to TRBD1. In germline, CDR1 is SGHTA, CDR2 FQGNSA. This CDR3 region has 14 residues. CDR3 residues: CASSLPGQRSPLFF. The CDR3 DNA, read in part, is TGTGCCAGCAGCCTCCCGGGACAGAGATCACCG.

Details on this clone: The read falls 3 residues short of the CDR3 end, and the missing part is taken from the germline J gene. The J gene is TRBJ2-2, the V gene TRBV7-8; D remains ambiguous. The V gene lost 1 base and the J gene lost 2 bases, with 8 bases spanning the gap. CDR3 length equals 15 residues. Germline CDR1 is SGHVS and CDR2 is FQNEAQ. The sequenced CDR3 bases are TGTGCCAGCAGCTTAGTGGCACGAAACACCGGGGAG. As protein: CASSLVARNTGE. The whole CDR3 sequence reads CASSLVARNTGELFF.

As concerns this clone: Germline is not matched at one junction end, which may reflect a read error. The read ends 3 residues early relative to the CDR3; the germline J gene fills the gap. This sample includes further DNA sequences coding for the same CDR3. The V and J genes are TRBV6-2 or TRBV6-3 and TRBJ1-3; no clear D gene. Germline values: CDR1 MNHEY, CDR2 SVGEGT. This CDR3 comprises 14 residues. The part of the CDR3 DNA that was read is TGTGCCAGCAGTTATGACGGGTCTGGAAACACA. Its translation is CASSYDGSGNT. From start to end, the CDR3 is CASSYDGSGNTIYF.

The covered CDR3 bases are TGTGCCAGCTCCCTGACAGGGGCCTACGAC. Encoded protein: CASSLTGAYD. The full CDR3 reads CASSLTGAYDYTF. The V and J genes are TRBV18 and TRBJ1-2; 8 nucleotides match TRBD1. The DNA ends 3 residues before the CDR3 does, and the rest of the CDR3 is filled in from the germline J gene. This CDR3 has 13 residues. Germline V gives CDR1 KGHSH, CDR2 LQKENI.

With respect to this clone: The CDR3 end is not reached by the read, which stops 3 residues before it; the germline J gene fills it in. The rearrangement uses TRBV19 and TRBJ1-1; 7 nucleotides match TRBD1. The CDR3 has 14 residues. Germline V gene sequence: CDR1 LNHDA, CDR2 SQIVND (reference sequence). The CDR3 region is CASSIQGQSVEAFF. The CDR3 DNA, read in part, is TGTGCCAGTAGTATCCAGGGACAGAGCGTCGAA.

Note on this clone: Read data end 3 residues before the CDR3 end; the end is taken from the germline J gene. This rearrangement joins TRBV14 to TRBJ2-2; D ambiguous. V shed 1 base and J shed 4 bases, with 7 bases lying between them. Germline V gene data show CDR1 as SGHDN and CDR2 as FVKESK. The CDR3 is made up of 14 amino acids. Partial CDR3 DNA: TGTGCCAGCAGCCAAGCCGAAGGCACCGGGGAG. Amino acid sequence: CASSQAEGTGE. The whole CDR3 sequence is CASSQAEGTGELFF.

A note on this clone: The sequenced fragment ends 3 residues before the CDR3 boundary, so the rest is inferred from the germline J gene. This rearrangement joins TRBV7-9 to TRBJ2-4; TRBD2 aligns across 7 bases. CDR1 is SEHNR and CDR2 is FQNEAQ in the germline V gene (reference sequence). This CDR3 is built from 13 residues. Incomplete CDR3 DNA: TGTGCCAGCAGCGGGGGGGGGAGCTATGGT. This translates into CASSGGGSYG. The whole CDR3 is CASSGGGSYGQYF.

Concerning this clone itself: Coverage ceases 3 residues before the CDR3 finishes, and the germline J gene fills in the end. This chain connects TRBV4-1 to TRBJ2-7; the match to TRBD1 covers 7 bases. The trim removed 4 bases at V and 6 bases at J, leaving 9 bases unmatched. Germline CDR1 is MGHRA and CDR2 is YSYEKL. CDR3 length: 14 amino acids. The sequenced part of the CDR3 DNA is TGCGCCAGCAGCCCCACCGGGACAGAGCTCGAG. Encoded protein: CASSPTGTELE. The full CDR3 protein is CASSPTGTELEQYF.

Details on this clone: The read terminates 3 residues before the CDR3 end, so the remaining end is supplied by the germline J gene. This chain links TRBV19 with TRBJ1-4, with a possible D match to TRBD1 (5 bases). The CDR3 spans 17 residues. The germline CDR1 and CDR2 sequences are LNHDA and SQIVND (reference sequence). CDR3 DNA, as far as it was read: TGTGCCAGTAGTAAGCAGGGAGCTACCTCTGGGGCCAACGTA. The encoded protein is CASSKQGATSGANV. The CDR3 as a whole reads CASSKQGATSGANVLFF.

About this clone itself: Compared with germline, one end of the junction differs, possibly owing to a read error. The read terminates 3 residues ahead of where the CDR3 ends, so the germline J gene completes it. V and J are TRBV7-6 and TRBJ2-3, with 9 bases identical to TRBD1. Germline CDR1 reads SGHVS; CDR2 reads FNYEAQ. The CDR3 loop spans 14 amino acids. This CDR3 is CASSAQQGAETQYF. The sequenced part of the CDR3 DNA is TGTGCCAGCAGCGCCCAACAGGGGGCAGAGACG.

About this clone itself: The read falls 3 residues short of the CDR3 end, and the missing part is taken from the germline J gene. J is TRBJ2-7 and V is TRBV7-9, with D uncertain. The CDR3 runs 13 residues. Germline CDR1 is SEHNR and CDR2 is FQNEAQ (reference sequence). V dropped 3 bases and J dropped 0 bases, with 6 bases sitting between them. Incomplete CDR3 DNA: TGTGCCAGCAGCTTCCCGGGCTCCTACGAG. It is translated as CASSFPGSYE. From start to end, the CDR3 is CASSFPGSYEQYF.

Of note for this clone: The CDR3 end is not reached by the read, which stops 3 residues before it; the germline J gene fills it in. V usage is TRBV19 and J usage is TRBJ2-2; the match to TRBD1 covers 8 bases. The CDR3 has 14 residues. CDR1 LNHDA and CDR2 SQIVND come from the germline V gene (reference sequence). CDR3 DNA, as far as it was read: TGTGCCAGTACCTCCGGGACAGGAAATTCACCG. This sequence encodes CASTSGTGNSP. The entire CDR3 is CASTSGTGNSPLFF.